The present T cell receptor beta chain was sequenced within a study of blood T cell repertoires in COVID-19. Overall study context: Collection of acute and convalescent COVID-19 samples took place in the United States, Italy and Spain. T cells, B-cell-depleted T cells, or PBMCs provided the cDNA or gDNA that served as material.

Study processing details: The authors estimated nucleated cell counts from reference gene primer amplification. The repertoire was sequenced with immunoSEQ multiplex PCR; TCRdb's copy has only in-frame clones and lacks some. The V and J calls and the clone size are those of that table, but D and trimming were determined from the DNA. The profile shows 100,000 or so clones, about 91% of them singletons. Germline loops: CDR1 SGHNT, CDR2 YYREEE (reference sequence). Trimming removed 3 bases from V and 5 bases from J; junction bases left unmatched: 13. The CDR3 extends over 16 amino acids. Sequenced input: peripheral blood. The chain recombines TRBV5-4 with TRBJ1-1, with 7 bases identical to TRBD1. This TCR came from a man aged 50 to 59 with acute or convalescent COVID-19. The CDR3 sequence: CASSSEGRQGGTEAFF. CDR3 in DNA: TGTGCCAGCAGCTCCGAGGGACGACAGGGCGGGACTGAAGCTTTCTTT.